This TCR beta chain comes out of a study of control samples from healthy donors and cancer patients. TCRdb's copy holds only in-frame clones and misses some; the assay was immunoSEQ multiplex PCR. The sample has about 130,000 clones; approximately 92% are singletons. CDR3 length: 13 amino acids. Germline V gene data show CDR1 as LGHDT and CDR2 as YNNKEL (reference sequence). V lost 1 base to trimming and J lost 4 bases, with 7 bases between them. This TCR was recovered from a man younger than 35 in good health. Sequenced input: blood. The chain has TRBV3-1 (or the pseudogene TRBV3-2) and TRBJ1-2; D might be TRBD1 (5 bases). The chain's CDR3 is CASSQAGAYGYTF. DNA for the CDR3: TGTGCCAGCAGCCAAGCCGGGGCCTATGGCTACACCTTC.